This is a list of T cell receptor beta chains from one sample in a study of blood T cells in healthy people across ages. TCRdb passed the 5' RACE reads through MiXCR, listing each CDR3 protein once. The sample holds approximately 730,000 distinct CDR3 sequences, roughly two fifths seen once. Sequencing input: blood. The receptors originated from a woman aged 55 to 70 in good health. The CDR3 runs from the conserved cysteine through the conserved F or W. A D gene is named only where the DNA matches it firmly. Where a row states a size, it is once, few, many or the class of an expanded clone; other rows omit it.

>.|TRBV4-2|TRBD2|TRBJ2-1
CASSHSGGAGNEQFF
TGTGCCAGCAGCCATAGCGGGGGGGCCGGGAATGAGCAGTTCTTC
>.|TRBV20-1|TRBD2|TRBJ2-7
CSARGGGAYNEQYF
TGCAGTGCTAGGGGCGGGGGGGCCTACAATGAGCAGTACTTC
>.|TRBV29-1|.|TRBJ1-1
CSVRGPRVNTEAFF
TGCAGCGTTCGGGGGCCCAGGGTGAACACTGAAGCTTTCTTT
>many|TRBV7-9|TRBD1|TRBJ2-1
CASQSGTEETNEQFF
TGTGCCAGCCAATCGGGGACAGAGGAAACCAATGAGCAGTTCTTC
>.|TRBV28|.|TRBJ2-1
CASSLPGIDEQFF
TGTGCCAGCAGTTTACCAGGGATCGATGAGCAGTTCTTC
>.|TRBV5-1|TRBD2|TRBJ2-2
CASSLRRGSTGELFF
TGCGCCAGCAGCTTGAGGCGGGGGAGCACCGGGGAGCTGTTTTTT
>.|TRBV29-1|.|TRBJ2-3
CSVDQGNTDTQYF
TGCAGCGTTGACCAGGGGAACACAGATACGCAGTATTTT
>.|TRBV12-3/TRBV12-4|.|TRBJ2-7
CASSLATLRGTYEQYF
TGTGCCAGCAGTTTAGCGACTTTGAGGGGCACATACGAGCAGTACTTC
>.|TRBV7-9|.|TRBJ2-7
CASSSLALDHEQYF
TGTGCCAGCAGCTCCTTAGCGCTCGACCACGAGCAGTACTTC
>few|TRBV6-2/TRBV6-3|.|TRBJ2-1
CASRNQDWNNEQFF
TGTGCCAGCAGAAACCAAGACTGGAACAATGAGCAGTTCTTC
>.|TRBV4-1|TRBD2|TRBJ2-1
CASSAGGAGLDNEQFF
TGCGCCAGCAGCGCAGGAGGAGCGGGGCTGGACAATGAGCAGTTCTTC
>few|TRBV5-1|TRBD2|TRBJ2-1
CASSLDLAGGLNEQFF
TGCGCCAGCAGCTTGGATCTAGCGGGGGGGCTCAATGAGCAGTTCTTC
>.|TRBV9|TRBD2|TRBJ2-1
CASSVGLAQETQFF
TGTGCCAGCAGCGTAGGACTAGCGCAAGAGACCCAGTTCTTC
>few|TRBV7-9|.|TRBJ2-5
CASSRSTVQETQYF
TGTGCCAGCAGCCGATCGACAGTCCAAGAGACCCAGTACTTC
>.|TRBV7-2|.|TRBJ1-1
CASSPDMASTEAFF
TGTGCCAGCAGCCCCGACATGGCGAGCACTGAAGCTTTCTTT
>few|TRBV7-9|.|TRBJ2-1
CASSFIDTSQFF
TGTGCCAGCAGCTTTATTGACACCTCGCAGTTCTTC
>.|TRBV28|.|TRBJ2-1
CASSPAGGRETQFF
TGTGCCAGCAGTCCCGCAGGGGGGCGAGAGACCCAGTTCTTC
>few|TRBV5-1|.|TRBJ1-1
CASSSDLSTEAFF
TGCGCCAGCAGCTCGGACCTGTCCACTGAAGCTTTCTTT
>.|TRBV27|TRBD1|TRBJ2-1
CASSFGTGFYNEQFF
TGTGCCAGCAGTTTTGGGACAGGGTTCTACAATGAGCAGTTCTTC
>.|TRBV6-2/TRBV6-3|TRBD2|TRBJ2-7
CASSYQPSGRVWENEQYF
TGTGCCAGCAGTTACCAGCCTAGCGGGAGAGTGTGGGAAAATGAGCAGTACTTC
>.|TRBV7-3|.|TRBJ1-4
CASSLRGVDGEKLFF
TGTGCCAGCAGCTTACGGGGGGTCGACGGTGAAAAACTGTTTTTT
>.|TRBV29-1|.|TRBJ2-7
CSVELAYEQYF
TGCAGCGTTGAGTTAGCCTACGAGCAGTACTTC